This is a list of T cell receptor beta chains from one sample in a study of T cell changes during pregnancy in multiple sclerosis. Sequencing was performed with immunoSEQ multiplex PCR; in TCRdb, only in-frame clones are kept and a portion is missing. This sample has some 40,000 clones; about 92% occur once, and the top ten carry about 8.9%. This specimen was CD8+ T cells from peripheral blood mononuclear cells, taken in the third trimester of pregnancy. The receptors were sampled from a female donor with multiple sclerosis, enrolled in a pregnancy study. Both conserved end residues are part of each CDR3. The order of the fields is V gene, J gene, clone size, D gene, CDR3 protein, CDR3 DNA. D genes are given only for firm matches. The size field is filled for only some rows; it gives once, few, many or a size class.

v_gene: TRBV11-2; j_gene: TRBJ1-1; abundance: -; d_gene: TRBD1; CDR3aa: CASGNQGADTEAFF; CDR3nt: TGTGCCAGCGGCAATCAGGGGGCTGACACTGAAGCTTTCTTT
v_gene: TRBV11-2; j_gene: TRBJ2-7; abundance: -; d_gene: -; CDR3aa: CASSLDYGGRPYEQYF; CDR3nt: TGTGCCAGCAGCTTAGATTATGGGGGCCGTCCCTACGAGCAGTACTTC
v_gene: TRBV12-5; j_gene: TRBJ1-4; abundance: -; d_gene: TRBD1; CDR3aa: CASGFWGQMNEKLFF; CDR3nt: TGTGCTAGTGGTTTCTGGGGACAGATGAATGAAAAACTGTTTTTT
v_gene: TRBV6-4; j_gene: TRBJ2-3; abundance: -; d_gene: TRBD1; CDR3aa: CAARGHTDTQYF; CDR3nt: TGTGCCGCGAGGGGGCACACAGATACGCAGTATTTT
v_gene: TRBV7-9; j_gene: TRBJ2-2; abundance: -; d_gene: -; CDR3aa: CASSQMEGLGGTGELFF; CDR3nt: TGTGCCAGCAGCCAAATGGAGGGTCTTGGAGGCACCGGGGAGCTGTTTTTT
v_gene: TRBV7-8; j_gene: TRBJ1-2; abundance: -; d_gene: -; CDR3aa: CASSEGDSYGYTF; CDR3nt: TGTGCCAGCAGCGAGGGAGATAGCTATGGCTACACCTTC
v_gene: TRBV7-3; j_gene: TRBJ2-7; abundance: -; d_gene: -; CDR3aa: CASSAIGGRGEQYF; CDR3nt: TGTGCCAGCAGTGCCATTGGCGGAAGGGGCGAGCAGTACTTC
v_gene: TRBV6-5; j_gene: TRBJ1-5; abundance: -; d_gene: -; CDR3aa: CASSPGGGQPQHF; CDR3nt: TGTGCCAGCAGCCCCGGGGGGGGCCAGCCCCAGCATTTT
v_gene: TRBV7-9; j_gene: TRBJ1-1; abundance: -; d_gene: -; CDR3aa: CASSFLAGGSEAFF; CDR3nt: TGTGCCAGCAGCTTTTTGGCTGGGGGCAGTGAAGCTTTCTTT
v_gene: TRBV6-1; j_gene: TRBJ2-1; abundance: few; d_gene: TRBD1; CDR3aa: CASSEPTTGTVYNEQFF; CDR3nt: TGTGCCAGCAGTGAACCGACAACCGGGACAGTCTACAATGAGCAGTTCTTC
v_gene: TRBV2; j_gene: TRBJ1-2; abundance: -; d_gene: -; CDR3aa: CASSEAQLTNYGYTF; CDR3nt: TGTGCCAGCAGTGAAGCACAGCTAACTAACTATGGCTACACCTTC
v_gene: TRBV7-9; j_gene: TRBJ2-1; abundance: -; d_gene: -; CDR3aa: CASSLVGWGDEQFF; CDR3nt: TGTGCCAGCAGCTTAGTGGGTTGGGGCGATGAGCAGTTCTTC
v_gene: TRBV27; j_gene: TRBJ2-3; abundance: -; d_gene: -; CDR3aa: CASSVTEGAEWFGTQYF; CDR3nt: TGTGCCAGCAGTGTAACTGAAGGGGCCGAGTGGTTTGGTACGCAGTATTTT
v_gene: TRBV27; j_gene: TRBJ1-1; abundance: -; d_gene: -; CDR3aa: CASSYPGSEAFF; CDR3nt: TGTGCCAGCAGTTATCCAGGCTCTGAAGCTTTCTTT
v_gene: TRBV9; j_gene: TRBJ1-2; abundance: -; d_gene: -; CDR3aa: CASGENGYTF; CDR3nt: TGTGCCAGCGGGGAGAATGGCTACACCTTC
v_gene: TRBV25-1; j_gene: TRBJ1-1; abundance: once; d_gene: -; CDR3aa: CASSRGDMNTEAFF; CDR3nt: TGTGCCAGCAGTCGGGGTGACATGAACACTGAAGCTTTCTTT
v_gene: TRBV30; j_gene: TRBJ1-6; abundance: -; d_gene: -; CDR3aa: CAWSPGIGNSPLHF; CDR3nt: TGTGCCTGGAGTCCCGGGATCGGTAATTCACCCCTCCACTTT
v_gene: TRBV4-1; j_gene: TRBJ1-5; abundance: -; d_gene: -; CDR3aa: CASSQAQGNQPQHF; CDR3nt: TGCGCCAGCAGCCAGGCCCAGGGGAATCAGCCCCAGCATTTT
v_gene: TRBV6-4; j_gene: TRBJ2-1; abundance: -; d_gene: -; CDR3aa: CASSASSTPSDEQFF; CDR3nt: TGTGCCAGCAGTGCCTCTTCAACTCCGTCCGATGAGCAGTTCTTC
v_gene: TRBV30; j_gene: TRBJ2-5; abundance: -; d_gene: -; CDR3aa: CAWKLDWETQYF; CDR3nt: TGTGCCTGGAAGCTGGACTGGGAGACCCAGTACTTC
v_gene: TRBV6-5; j_gene: TRBJ1-1; abundance: -; d_gene: -; CDR3aa: CASSYIAGTEAFF; CDR3nt: TGTGCCAGCAGTTATATTGCAGGCACTGAAGCTTTCTTT
v_gene: TRBV25-1; j_gene: TRBJ2-3; abundance: -; d_gene: -; CDR3aa: CASFNEGGTQYF; CDR3nt: TGTGCCAGCTTTAACGAGGGTGGTACGCAGTATTTT
v_gene: TRBV27; j_gene: TRBJ1-2; abundance: -; d_gene: TRBD1; CDR3aa: CASSSRGQELLYGYTF; CDR3nt: TGTGCCAGCAGTTCGAGAGGACAGGAGCTCCTGTATGGCTACACCTTC
v_gene: TRBV19; j_gene: TRBJ2-4; abundance: -; d_gene: TRBD2; CDR3aa: CASSISSGGLAKNIQYF; CDR3nt: TGTGCCAGTAGTATATCCAGCGGGGGCCTAGCCAAAAACATTCAGTACTTC
v_gene: TRBV6-8; j_gene: TRBJ2-2; abundance: -; d_gene: TRBD2; CDR3aa: CASSYSTSGNTGELFF; CDR3nt: TGTGCCAGCAGTTACTCGACTAGCGGGAACACCGGGGAGCTGTTTTTT
v_gene: TRBV11-3; j_gene: TRBJ1-1; abundance: -; d_gene: -; CDR3aa: CASSLGQGTEAFF; CDR3nt: TGTGCCAGCAGCTTGGGGCAGGGCACTGAAGCTTTCTTT
v_gene: TRBV27; j_gene: TRBJ2-1; abundance: -; d_gene: TRBD1; CDR3aa: CASSAQGKYNEQFF; CDR3nt: TGTGCCAGCAGTGCACAGGGGAAGTACAATGAGCAGTTCTTC
v_gene: TRBV5-1; j_gene: TRBJ2-5; abundance: -; d_gene: TRBD2; CDR3aa: CASSLEAVAGVRETQYF; CDR3nt: TGCGCCAGCAGCTTGGAAGCGGTAGCGGGGGTGCGAGAGACCCAGTACTTC
v_gene: TRBV27; j_gene: TRBJ2-2; abundance: -; d_gene: TRBD2; CDR3aa: CASKFVAGGLGELFF; CDR3nt: TGTGCCAGTAAATTTGTGGCGGGGGGGCTCGGGGAGCTGTTTTTT
v_gene: TRBV11-3; j_gene: TRBJ2-1; abundance: -; d_gene: -; CDR3aa: CASSKEGYSYNEQFF; CDR3nt: TGTGCCAGCAGCAAAGAGGGCTACTCCTACAATGAGCAGTTCTTC
v_gene: TRBV18; j_gene: TRBJ1-6; abundance: -; d_gene: -; CDR3aa: CASSPVAEDNSPLHF; CDR3nt: TGTGCCAGCTCACCAGTTGCGGAAGATAATTCACCCCTCCACTTT
v_gene: TRBV19; j_gene: TRBJ2-3; abundance: -; d_gene: -; CDR3aa: CASSIVGGDTQYF; CDR3nt: TGTGCCAGTAGTATAGTCGGGGGAGATACGCAGTATTTT
v_gene: TRBV15; j_gene: TRBJ2-1; abundance: once; d_gene: -; CDR3aa: CATSRVQGGEQFF; CDR3nt: TGTGCCACCAGCAGAGTGCAGGGGGGCGAGCAGTTCTTC
v_gene: TRBV4-1; j_gene: TRBJ2-1; abundance: -; d_gene: TRBD2; CDR3aa: CASSLLAGAINNEQFF; CDR3nt: TGCGCCAGCAGCCTCCTAGCGGGGGCCATCAACAATGAGCAGTTCTTC
v_gene: TRBV5-1; j_gene: TRBJ2-1; abundance: -; d_gene: TRBD2; CDR3aa: CASSWTSGANEQFF; CDR3nt: TGCGCCAGCAGCTGGACTAGCGGGGCCAATGAGCAGTTCTTC
v_gene: TRBV11-2; j_gene: TRBJ2-5; abundance: -; d_gene: TRBD2; CDR3aa: CASSSGLAQETQYF; CDR3nt: TGTGCCAGCAGCTCGGGACTAGCCCAAGAGACCCAGTACTTC
v_gene: TRBV15; j_gene: TRBJ1-2; abundance: once; d_gene: -; CDR3aa: CATSGGNTGFNYGYTF; CDR3nt: TGTGCCACCAGCGGAGGAAATACAGGGTTTAACTATGGCTACACCTTC
v_gene: TRBV19; j_gene: TRBJ1-6; abundance: -; d_gene: -; CDR3aa: CASSTKGTGRSPLHF; CDR3nt: TGTGCCAGTAGTACTAAGGGAACAGGTAGATCACCCCTCCACTTT